This T cell receptor (beta chain) stems from a study of shared T cell receptors in the human thymus. The repertoire was sequenced with immunoSEQ multiplex PCR; TCRdb's copy has only in-frame clones and lacks some. Of 550,000 to 800,000 clones detected, 70% to 90% appear once; the ten largest clones hold more than 0.008%. The CDR3 is 16 residues long. The J segment lost 4 bases and the V segment lost 0 bases, leaving 8 bases of the junction unmatched. The germline V gene has CDR1 LNHNV and CDR2 YYDKDF (reference sequence). This same sample was also taken into another study, of human thymus T cells. That work contributes: Healthy Finnish infants undergoing corrective surgery for congenital heart defects were used as donors. Thymic tissue was derived from resections collected during corrective heart surgery. Thymic and blood repertoires showed apparently biased V and J gene usage. Thymic TCR repertoires of unrelated people reportedly overlapped highly.

Sequencing was done on a sample of thymocytes. The receptor's source is a girl less than two years old with a congenital heart defect. The chain uses TRBV15 and TRBJ1-1, with 7 bases aligning to TRBD1. CDR3 protein: CATSRDPIHRGTEAFF. The CDR3 nucleotides are TGTGCCACCAGCAGAGACCCTATCCACAGGGGCACTGAAGCTTTCTTT.